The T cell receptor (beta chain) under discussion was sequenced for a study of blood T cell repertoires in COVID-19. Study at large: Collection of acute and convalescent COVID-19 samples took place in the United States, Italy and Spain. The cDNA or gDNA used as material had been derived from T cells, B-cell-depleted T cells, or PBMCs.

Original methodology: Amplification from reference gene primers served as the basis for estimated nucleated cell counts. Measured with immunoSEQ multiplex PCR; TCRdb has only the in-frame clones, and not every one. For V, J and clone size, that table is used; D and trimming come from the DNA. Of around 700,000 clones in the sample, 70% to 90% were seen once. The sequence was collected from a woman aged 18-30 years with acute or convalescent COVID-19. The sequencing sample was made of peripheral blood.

The CDR3 protein is CASSRWEGSYNEQFF. The CDR3 DNA reads TGCGCCAGCAGCCGTTGGGAGGGTTCCTACAATGAGCAGTTCTTC. The chain is built from TRBV4-1 and TRBJ2-1, with 7 bases aligning to TRBD2. V shed 4 bases and J 1 base; nucleotides not matched to a gene: 4. CDR1 is MGHRA, CDR2 YSYEKL, per germline. The CDR3 consists of 15 residues.